Given below is one TCR beta chain in context. Its antigen has not been determined. Base qualities are not at hand, and no much larger clone is one base apart. The sample comes from a study of cytomegalovirus exposure and HLA in healthy donors (dated by TCRdb to 2016 to 2017). Concerning the study at large: An earlier analysis of approximately 640 of the donors reported 250 to 350 Gb of sequence data and approximately 110 million unique TCR beta sequences from about 179 million T cells. Approximately 300 gigabases of sequencing data and roughly 81 million unique TCR sequences made up an early release that covered fewer than 650 HLA-typed donors. The genetic ancestry cluster associated with self-reported Caucasian donors included over 80% of the roughly 400 genotyped donors. The study aimed to test whether signatures of past pathogen exposure could be identified by cataloging public T cell receptors. The study profiled the T cell repertoires of about 640 subjects by immunosequencing and related them to cytomegalovirus serostatus. Along with the roughly 670-subject first cohort, a separate validation cohort of about 110 different subjects was used. To predict cytomegalovirus infection status, the study brought together high-throughput TCR immunosequencing, statistical association of individual TCRs with disease status, and machine learning. In a later analysis, previously published TCR beta repertoires from roughly 710 donors were re-analyzed and high-resolution HLA genotyping was added so that TCR occurrence patterns could be studied. The later analysis used no new phenotypic data to find candidate immune exposures, relying instead on TCR beta sequences and their occurrence across donors. In an earlier analysis of roughly 580 of the donors, high-throughput TCR beta sequencing was used to judge whether each TCR beta V gene segment behaved as functional or pseudogenic. Donor age, sex, ethnicity and CMV serostatus were compiled together with the repertoire data. Genome-wide SNP genotypes for about 65% of the 666 donors were used in a later genetic analysis, which treated that subset as a discovery cohort. All discovery cohort repertoires had been generated using a single sequencing platform. Both class I and class II loci were covered by HLA typing, at four-digit resolution. Typing coverage varied by locus: about 620-640 donors for A, B, C, DRB1 and DQB1; approximately 500 for DQA1; approximately 610 for DPA1; roughly 470 for DPB1. A few DR-DQ haplotypes were treated as single units for association and clustering because of strong linkage in the cohort. Across some 400 genotyped donors of the cohort, an average of approximately 240,000 unique TCR beta nucleotide sequences per donor were sequenced, and 15% to 20% of those sequences were non-productive. The investigation overall reported the following: While some public TCRs were present in many individuals, most TCR sequences turned up only very rarely across donors. In a later genetic analysis, fewer N-insertions in productive TCRs were reported among donors in an Asian-associated ancestry cluster than the 666-donor mean. Immune exposure information for the cohort was limited to CMV serostatus. This cohort had only TCR beta chains sequenced, and the lack of alpha or paired-chain data limited which features could be detected. Over 15 rarely observed V segments, including chromosome 9 orphons, were excluded from the earlier analysis of about 600 of the donors because counts were too low. In an earlier analysis of several hundred of the donors, most TCR beta V segments were observed in productive rearrangements about 90% or about 30% of the time, broadly matching IMGT annotations. A further reported finding was that TCR beta sequences accurately predicted the HLA-A and HLA-B alleles for most subjects in the first cohort. An association between a missense DCLRE1C variant and V-gene and J-gene trimming of TCR beta chains was found in a later genetic analysis and replicated in an independent cohort. It was suggested by the authors that the approach could potentially be generalized to other disease states and immunological phenotypes. In the study, around 150 TCR beta chains were listed as associated with cytomegalovirus. HLA typing was unavailable for some donors at each locus, so association tests used only the typed subset. In a later analysis, most CMV-associated TCR beta chains were found to appear HLA-restricted, with HLA associations seemingly driven largely by CMV exposure. In a later analysis, the rate of TCR association differed among HLA loci, with DRB1 alleles having the most associated TCRs and HLA-C alleles having the fewest. When HLA alleles, especially DR and DQ, strongly co-occurred, TCR associations were difficult to assign to individual alleles. In a later analysis, around 17,000 TCR beta sequences were associated with specific HLA alleles at a false discovery rate of 0.05. In vitro tests confirmed that a few of the cytomegalovirus-associated TCR beta chains recognize cytomegalovirus antigens. A cluster of highly shared sequence variants was judged likely to be a technical artifact of the sequencing pipeline. Sequencing depth was assumed to be roughly uniform across donors in the presence/absence analyses, though that assumption may not hold. Linkage disequilibrium might explain the correlated functional status among segregating V segments, but an unknown experimental factor could not be ruled out. Several of the top co-occurrence clusters appeared to be linked to parvovirus B19, influenza, CMV and Epstein-Barr virus, according to a later analysis. A later analysis found that HLA-associated TCR beta chains were more clonally expanded and had lower generation probabilities than equally common non-associated chains. Cytomegalovirus status was reported to be diagnosed by the classifier with high specificity and sensitivity in both the original and validation cohorts.

The receptor library was made with the immunoSEQ multiplex PCR assay. For the multiplex PCR, a mixture combining 60 forward primers for TCR Vbeta segments and 13 reverse primers for TCR Jbeta segments was used. A multiplex PCR assay on genomic DNA amplified the CDR3 region of rearranged TCR beta genes. Amplified TCR beta libraries were sequenced as 87-base-pair reads on the Illumina HiSeq System. The paper's processing steps were these. A later analysis counted tens of millions of unique TCR beta chains across the 666 repertoires, and roughly 11 million of these chains were shared by at least two donors. Raw reads were error-corrected and collapsed into unique sequences with a nearest-neighbor algorithm that merged closely related sequences to remove PCR and sequencing errors. Alignment of CDR3 sequences to IMGT reference sequences was used to assign V, D and J gene segments. For a sequence to be retained, at least a six-nucleotide match to both a V gene segment and a J gene segment was required. Rearrangements were classified as productive when the CDR3 lacked stop codons and remained in frame with V and J, and all other rearrangements were classified as non-productive. CDR3 was defined by IMGT convention, running from the second conserved V-encoded cysteine to the conserved J-encoded phenylalanine. The earlier analysis of around 640 of the donors excluded sequences that lacked an unambiguous match to a single V gene segment. In an earlier analysis of some 590 of the donors, a V segment was called functional when productive rearrangements were above 56.7%, and segregating when the standard deviation between donors exceeded 5%. A statistical classification framework was built for diagnosing cytomegalovirus status from the catalog of TCR beta chain sequences. In a later analysis, TCR nucleotide sequences were compared against IMGT/GENE-DB human TR gene sequences so that V and J genes could be assigned. A later analysis assigned CDR3 sequences and most-parsimonious VDJ recombination scenarios with the TCRdist pipeline. A later analysis defined each TCR beta chain by its CDR3 amino acid sequence plus V-gene family, and excluded reads lacking a unique V-gene family. In a later analysis, 450 to 600 highly shared, low-generation-probability nucleotide sequences were removed to address suspected cross-contamination and a sequencing artifact. In a later analysis, a clonal expansion index was calculated for each public chain from normalized within-repertoire ranks of inferred template counts. In a later analysis, generation probabilities were computed using a VDJ recombination model fitted to out-of-frame rearrangements, and the results were checked against IGoR. A later analysis scored TCR-TCR, TCR-HLA and TCR-CMV co-occurrence with hypergeometric tests, applying a repertoire-size bias correction to TCR pairs. To estimate false discovery rates, a later analysis permuted the HLA or CMV assignments 20 times. In a later analysis, co-occurring TCRs were grouped using DBSCAN, and TCRdist sequence similarity was added for clustering within HLA-allele-positive subsets. Repertoires with fewer than 30,000 or more than 120,000 public chains, plus five repertoires with anomalous nucleotide sharing, were excluded from co-occurrence clustering. The source is immuneACCESS, and TCRdb retained only in-frame sequences with V and J called. Part of the clones is not carried over; for the studies checked, unresolved V genes explain less than half of this, and the remainder is unexplained. D and trimming come from the DNA, and the V and J calls and clone size come from that table. The sample data list approximately 130,000 clones, and 75% to 85% of these were observed just once. Under 9.5% of the sample goes to the ten largest clones.

In total, more than 500 healthy bone marrow donors made up the cohort. All cohort members were sampled while nominally healthy, although unrecorded immune exposures were likely present. The donor was CMV seropositive and was included in the group of 250 to 300 seropositive cohort members. Every donor gave a peripheral blood sample, and the peripheral blood mononuclear cells from that sample were used for TCR beta sequencing. The Qiagen DNeasy Blood Extraction Kit was used to extract genomic DNA from the blood cell samples. The TCR comes from a woman in her 50s in good health and CMV-seropositive. The sequencing input was PBMCs.

The nucleotide sequence is TGTGCCAGCATTCTGACCGGGAGGGGGCCAGATACGCAGTATTTT. Protein translation: CASILTGRGPDTQYF. Recombination connected TRBV6-5 to TRBJ2-3; TRBD2 is possibly the D segment (8 matching bases). The CDR3 covers 15 residues, taking in both the cysteine and the phenylalanine. Left in the record is the CDR3 DNA by itself, 45 bases read in frame from the first base. CDR1 and CDR2 are drawn from the germline V gene: MNHEY, SVGAGI. V is clipped by 7 bases and J by 4 bases, and the sequence between their germline boundaries is 18 bases long.